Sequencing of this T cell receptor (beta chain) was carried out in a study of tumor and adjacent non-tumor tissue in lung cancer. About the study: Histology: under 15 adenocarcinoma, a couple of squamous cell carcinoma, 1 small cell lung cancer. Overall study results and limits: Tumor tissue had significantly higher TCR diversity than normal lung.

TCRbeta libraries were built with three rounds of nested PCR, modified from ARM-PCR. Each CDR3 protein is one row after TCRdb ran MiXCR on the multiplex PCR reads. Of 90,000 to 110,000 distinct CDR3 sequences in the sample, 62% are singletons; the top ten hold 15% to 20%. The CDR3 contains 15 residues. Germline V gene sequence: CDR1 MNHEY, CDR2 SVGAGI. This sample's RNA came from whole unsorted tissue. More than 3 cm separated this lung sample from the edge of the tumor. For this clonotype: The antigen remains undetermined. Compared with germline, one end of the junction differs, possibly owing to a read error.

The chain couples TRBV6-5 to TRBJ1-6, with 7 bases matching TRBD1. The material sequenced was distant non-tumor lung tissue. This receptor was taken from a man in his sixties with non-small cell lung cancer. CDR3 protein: CVSSPSLQGNSPLHF. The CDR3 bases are TGTGTCAGCAGCCCCTCCTTACAGGGGAATTCACCCCTCCACTTT.